The 32 T cell receptor beta chains below all came from one sample that was sequenced in a study of blood T cells in healthy people across ages. A second PCR, run for roughly 7 to 11 cycles, used a sample-barcoded 5' primer plus a J-beta primer mix. From the 5' RACE reads, TCRdb called clonotypes with MiXCR, one entry per CDR3 protein. This table holds around 1.5 million distinct CDR3 sequences, approximately 59% found once. The sample was blood. These receptors all stem from a man in his late teens or twenties in good health.

The chain carries TRBV4-2 and TRBJ1-1; 8 bases agree with TRBD1. The CDR3 is made up of 21 amino acids. From germline, CDR1 is LGHNA and CDR2 YNFKEQ. The V gene end was trimmed by 0 bases and the J gene end by 0 bases; junction bases not matched to a gene: 18. CDR3 region: CASSQEAPGQGAYYLNTEAFF. In nucleotides, the CDR3 is TGTGCCAGCAGCCAAGAAGCTCCCGGCCAGGGGGCTTATTATTTGAACACTGAAGCTTTCTTT.

The V and J genes are TRBV29-1 and TRBJ1-1; D gene ambiguous. Germline CDR1 SQVTM, CDR2 ANQGSEA. Between the trimmed V and J ends, which lost 3 bases and 7 bases, there was a span of 9 bases. CDR3 length: 11 amino acids. CDR3 region: CSVEVFGEAFF. Written as DNA, the CDR3 is TGCAGCGTTGAGGTCTTCGGTGAAGCTTTCTTT. The full variable domain, completed using reference TRBV29-1 and TRBJ1-1, is SAVISQKPSRDICQRGTSLTIQCQVDSQVTMMFWYRQQPGQSLTLIATANQGSEATYESGFVIDKFPISRPNLTFSTLTVSNMSPEDSSIYLCSVEVFGEAFFGQGTRLTVV.

J is TRBJ2-1 and V is TRBV11-2; 8 nucleotides match TRBD1. Germline trimming cut 1 base from V and 1 base from J; bases unmatched to any gene: 18. The length of the CDR3 is 21 residues. The germline gives CDR1 SGHAT, CDR2 FQNNGV. CDR3 region: CASSLGVLTGALPESYNEQFF. CDR3 DNA sequence: TGTGCCAGCAGCTTAGGGGTTTTGACAGGGGCTCTCCCCGAATCCTACAATGAGCAGTTCTTC.

V usage is TRBV5-1 and J usage is TRBJ1-2, with D tentatively TRBD1 (5 bases). This CDR3 spans 17 amino acids. V gave up 1 base and J gave up 1 base, with 17 bases separating them. The germline V gene encodes CDR1 SGHRS and CDR2 YFSETQ. As DNA, the CDR3 is TGCGCCAGCAGCTTGAGTCAGGTGACAGCGTTTAACTATGGCTACACCTTC. Residues: CASSLSQVTAFNYGYTF.

The chain carries TRBV7-2 and TRBJ2-3; D possibly uses TRBD1 or TRBD2 (6 bases each). Germline V gene data show CDR1 as SGHTA and CDR2 as FQGNSA. The CDR3 runs to 16 residues. V lost 7 bases, J lost 1 base, and 18 bases lay in between. The CDR3: CASNERGGQRTDTQYF. CDR3 coding DNA: TGTGCCAGCAACGAAAGGGGAGGACAGCGCACAGATACGCAGTATTTT. The variable domain in full, completed from reference TRBV7-2 and TRBJ2-3, reads GAGVSQSPSNKVTEKGKDVELRCDPISGHTALYWYRQSLGQGLEFLIYFQGNSAPDKSGLPSDRFSAERTGGSVSTLTIQRTQQEDSAVYLCASNERGGQRTDTQYFGPGTRLTVL.

This chain joins TRBV3-1 and TRBJ2-7; D is possibly TRBD1 (6 bases). The DNA end favors TRBJ2-5, so the J call may be wrong. CDR1 and CDR2 (germline): LGHDT, YNNKEL (reference sequence). The CDR3 runs 15 residues. The CDR3 coding sequence is TGTGCCAGCAGCCAAATACAGGGACCTGGGGAGACCCAGTACTTC. Its translation: CASSQIQGPGETQYF.

J is TRBJ2-7 and V is TRBV6-5; D possibly corresponds to TRBD2 (5 bases). Trimming removed 4 bases from V and 0 bases from J, with 10 bases in between. From germline, CDR1 is MNHEY and CDR2 SVGAGI. The CDR3 loop spans 14 amino acids. The CDR3 here is CASSCGLSSYEQYF. CDR3 sequence (DNA): TGTGCCAGCAGTTGCGGACTTTCCTCCTACGAGCAGTACTTC.

In its sample, this clonotype was seen a few times. The gene calls are TRBV10-2 and TRBJ1-2; maybe TRBD1 (5 bases). Germline CDR1 reads WSHSY; CDR2 reads SAAADI. V lost 6 bases, J lost 5 bases, and 13 bases lay in between. This CDR3 is built from 13 residues. CDR3 coding DNA: TGCGCCAGCAGCGAATCACAGGTTTATGGCTACACCTTC. This encodes CASSESQVYGYTF.

This clonotype was detected once. The V gene is TRBV6-5, the J gene TRBJ2-2; D perhaps matches TRBD1 (5 bases). The ends were cut back, 9 bases at V and 1 base at J, with 9 bases in the middle. There are 13 residues in the CDR3. Germline assignment: CDR1 MNHEY and CDR2 SVGAGI. The chain's CDR3 is CASRTMNTGELFF. CDR3 DNA: TGTGCCAGTCGGACAATGAACACCGGGGAGCTGTTTTTT.

The chain links TRBV29-1 to TRBJ2-7; D uncertain. Germline CDR1 SQVTM, CDR2 ANQGSEA. V was clipped by 0 bases and J by 3 bases, with 9 bases between them. The CDR3 spans 13 residues. The CDR3: CSVEDSPNYEQYF. The DNA of the CDR3 is TGCAGCGTTGAAGACTCCCCGAACTACGAGCAGTACTTC.

This chain connects TRBV6-2 or TRBV6-3 to TRBJ2-5, with D possibly called TRBD1 or TRBD2 (6 bases each). The CDR3 spans 14 residues. Germline loops: CDR1 MNHEY, CDR2 SVGEGT. Deletions cut 2 bases from V and 2 bases from J, with 9 bases between. The DNA for the CDR3 is TGTGCCAGCAGTTACGGGGGGCGTCAAGAGACCCAGTACTTC. Translation: CASSYGGRQETQYF.

The chain carries TRBV10-3 and TRBJ2-1; D might be TRBD2 (6 bases). The germline V gene encodes CDR1 ENHRY and CDR2 SYGVKD. The CDR3 extends over 13 amino acids. The V end was cut by 6 bases, the J end by 6 bases, with 12 bases between. The CDR3 spells CAISAGPPNEQFF. CDR3 DNA: TGTGCCATCAGCGCGGGACCGCCCAATGAGCAGTTCTTC.

J is TRBJ1-1 and V is TRBV20-1; no clear D gene. The germline V gene has CDR1 DFQATT and CDR2 SNEGSKA (reference sequence). The CDR3 spans 14 residues. V shed 3 bases and J shed 5 bases, with 16 bases lying between them. The CDR3 loop is CSARISQVDTEAFF. CDR3 nucleotides: TGCAGTGCTAGGATAAGTCAGGTGGATACTGAAGCTTTCTTT.

The DNA of the CDR3 is TGTGCCATAGCGGGGGGCCTTACCTACAATGAGCAGTTCTTC. Translated: CAIAGGLTYNEQFF. This chain links TRBV10-3 with TRBJ2-1; the match to TRBD2 covers 9 bases. J was trimmed by 2 bases and V by 9 bases; bases with no gene match: 5. The V gene's germline CDR1 is ENHRY and CDR2 SYGVKD. This CDR3 spans 14 amino acids.

V usage is TRBV2 and J usage is TRBJ2-3, with 8 nucleotides matching TRBD2. Germline CDR1 and CDR2: SNHLY and FYNNEI. The CDR3 totals 14 residues. Germline trimming cut 3 bases from V and 5 bases from J; bases unmatched to any gene: 4. CDR3 sequence: CASSDQAGGDTQYF. The DNA for the CDR3 is TGTGCCAGCAGTGACCAGGCGGGGGGAGATACGCAGTATTTT. The variable domain in full, with the rest retrieved from reference TRBV2 and TRBJ2-3, is EPEVTQTPSHQVTQMGQEVILRCVPISNHLYFYWYRQILGQKVEFLVSFYNNEISEKSEIFDDQFSVERPDGSNFTLKIRSTKLEDSAMYFCASSDQAGGDTQYFGPGTRLTVL.

The rearrangement uses TRBV13 and TRBJ2-3, with a tentative D call TRBD1 (5 bases). V was clipped by 3 bases and J by 5 bases, with 9 bases between them. The germline V gene encodes CDR1 PRHDT and CDR2 FYEKMQ (reference sequence). The CDR3 is made up of 13 amino acids. As DNA, the CDR3 is TGTGCCAGCAGCTTCCAGGGTGGAGATACGCAGTATTTT. Amino acid sequence: CASSFQGGDTQYF.

The V and J genes are TRBV9 and TRBJ2-7, with TRBD1 identical over 8 bases. There are 15 residues in the CDR3. V shed 3 bases, J shed 4 bases, and the junction held 9 bases outside the gene matches. Germline CDR1 and CDR2: SGDLS and YYNGEE. CDR3 in amino acids: CASSAGQGGRYEQYF. For the CDR3, the DNA is TGTGCCAGCAGCGCCGGACAGGGCGGCCGTTACGAGCAGTACTTC.

The CDR3 DNA reads as TGTGCCAGCAGTGAAGGGGAGCCCACCCATGGCTACACCTTC. Translated: CASSEGEPTHGYTF. This chain links TRBV25-1 with TRBJ1-2; D unclear. The germline gives CDR1 MGHDK, CDR2 SYGVNS. The CDR3 length is 14 residues. With 2 bases removed from V and 6 bases from J, the gap between germline ends came to 13 bases.

This clonotype was seen only a few times. The rearrangement links TRBV7-9 to TRBJ1-2, with D tentatively TRBD1 (5 bases). V gave up 2 bases and J gave up 2 bases, with 21 bases separating them. The CDR3 has 18 amino acids. CDR1 SEHNR and CDR2 FQNEAQ come from the germline V gene (reference sequence). The CDR3 bases are TGTGCCAGCAGCTTACCCGGAGCCGGGACGATCCTAAACTATGGCTACACCTTC. This sequence encodes CASSLPGAGTILNYGYTF.

J is TRBJ1-4 and V is TRBV21-1. TRBV21-1 is labeled a pseudogene. The CDR3 loop spans 19 amino acids. As DNA, the CDR3 is TGTGCCAGCAGCAAAGGGCAGCGGCAAATACCCTTGGAGGTTGAAAAACTGTTTTTT. Translated: CASSKGQRQIPLEVEKLFF.

The chain combines TRBV27 with TRBJ2-5; tentative D call: TRBD1 (5 bases). V was trimmed by 4 bases and J by 4 bases, leaving 10 bases between them. The CDR3 is 13 residues long. Germline V gene sequence: CDR1 MNHEY, CDR2 SMNVEV (reference sequence). CDR3 bases: TGTGCCAGCAGTTCCCAGGGAACAGAGACCCAGTACTTC. It encodes CASSSQGTETQYF.

The rearrangement uses TRBV5-6 and TRBJ1-4; D unresolved. This CDR3 region has 15 residues. The V gene's germline CDR1 is SGHDT and CDR2 YYEEEE. V lost 0 bases to trimming and J lost 4 bases, with 10 bases between them. CDR3 DNA: TGTGCCAGCAGCTTGGGACTCCCCTTTAATGAAAAACTGTTTTTT. Protein product: CASSLGLPFNEKLFF.

This chain uses TRBV10-3 with TRBJ1-2; D possibly corresponds to TRBD1 (6 bases). The CDR3 has 11 amino acids. V was clipped by 10 bases and J by 3 bases, with 9 bases between them. From germline, CDR1 is ENHRY and CDR2 SYGVKD. The CDR3 is CATRTDYGYTF. The CDR3 bases are TGTGCCACCAGGACAGACTATGGCTACACCTTC.

V is TRBV5-1 and J is TRBJ2-4; D is perhaps TRBD1 (6 bases). Germline CDR1 reads SGHRS; CDR2 reads YFSETQ. The CDR3 is made up of 14 amino acids. V was cut by 1 base and J by 8 bases, with 13 bases left in between. CDR3 in DNA: TGCGCCAGCAGCTTGACGTCCGCAGGGGACATTCAGTACTTC. This encodes CASSLTSAGDIQYF.

The chain uses TRBV12-3 or TRBV12-4 and TRBJ2-7; tentative D call: TRBD1 (9 bases). Trimming took off 3 bases at V and 5 bases at J, with 14 bases between the two ends. This CDR3 spans 14 amino acids. CDR3 sequence (DNA): TGTGCCAGCAGTTTCGGGGGGGACAGGGACGAGCAGTACTTC. It is translated as CASSFGGDRDEQYF.

This chain links TRBV20-1 with TRBJ2-7, with D perhaps matching TRBD2 (5 bases). Germline CDR1 reads DFQATT; CDR2 reads SNEGSKA (reference sequence). The CDR3 extends over 14 amino acids. Trimming removed 1 base at V and 5 bases at J, with 15 bases between. As DNA, the CDR3 is TGCAGTGCTAGAGTATCGGCGGTGCGGGACGAGCAGTACTTC. Translated: CSARVSAVRDEQYF.

This clonotype turned up a few times. The chain recombines TRBV11-2 with TRBJ2-3; D unresolved. The V gene lost 6 bases and the J gene lost 0 bases, with 13 bases spanning the gap. Germline loops: CDR1 SGHAT, CDR2 FQNNGV. The CDR3 has 15 amino acids. In DNA, the CDR3 is TGTGCCAGCAGGCCATTGGGGTCTAGCACAGATACGCAGTATTTT. Amino acids: CASRPLGSSTDTQYF.

This chain connects TRBV9 to TRBJ2-1; 7 bases line up with TRBD2. Germline loops: CDR1 SGDLS, CDR2 YYNGEE. V gave up 0 bases and J gave up 8 bases; unmatched junction bases: 2. CDR3 size: 13 residues. Here the CDR3 reads CASSVGEGYEQFF. For the CDR3, the DNA is TGTGCCAGCAGCGTAGGGGAGGGCTATGAGCAGTTCTTC.

The gene calls are TRBV28 and TRBJ2-5; 7 bases map to TRBD1. The assigned J gene may be wrong: the sequence end matches TRBJ2-7 better. This CDR3 spans 13 amino acids. Germline CDR1 and CDR2: MDHEN and SYDVKM. The CDR3: CASDDRVNSEQYF. The CDR3 DNA follows: TGTGCCAGCGACGACAGGGTAAATTCCGAGCAGTACTTC.

J is TRBJ2-5 and V is TRBV7-9; D unresolved. Per the germline V gene, CDR1 is SEHNR and CDR2 is FQNEAQ (reference sequence). Trimming stripped 1 base from V and 2 bases from J, with 8 bases between. This CDR3 is 14 amino acids long. The CDR3 protein is CASSLEVVQETQYF. The CDR3 bases are TGTGCCAGCAGCTTAGAAGTAGTTCAAGAGACCCAGTACTTC.

Only one count was recorded for this clonotype. V usage is TRBV7-2 and J usage is TRBJ2-6; D gene uncertain. Trimming removed 5 bases from V and 4 bases from J, with 9 bases in between. Germline V CDR1 and CDR2: SGHTA, FQGNSA. This CDR3 has 14 amino acids. CDR3 amino acids: CASSETTGANVLTF. The CDR3 nucleotides read TGTGCCAGCAGCGAAACGACAGGGGCCAACGTCCTGACTTTC.

The chain couples TRBV28 to TRBJ1-5; D not certain. Germline V gives CDR1 MDHEN, CDR2 SYDVKM. V was pared by 6 bases and J by 6 bases, with 18 bases between. The CDR3 is made up of 15 amino acids. Written as DNA, the CDR3 is TGTGCCAGCAGCCCTTCGAAAGGGATGGGTCAGCCCCAGCATTTT. This translates into CASSPSKGMGQPQHF.